The present TCR beta chain was sequenced within a study of shared clonotypes between healthy human individuals. Study-wide background: The plates for each donor numbered three CD4 naive, three CD4 memory, two CD8 naive and one CD8 memory.

Splitting of CD4+ cells produced CD45RA+ naive and CD45RA-negative memory subsets. V dropped 5 bases and J dropped 7; count of bases not matched to a gene: 4. The CDR3 covers 13 residues. CDR1 SGHAT and CDR2 FQNNGV come from the germline V gene. Several immunoSEQ 96-well plates shared each subset's DNA, each plate a replicate. Data came from immunoSEQ multiplex PCR; TCRdb stores just in-frame clones and leaves some out. The sample yields some 2,000,000 clones, approximately 94% seen once. This clonotype was sampled from a young man in good health. The specimen sequenced was naive CD4+ T cells sorted from blood. Stated subset: CD45RA+ positively selected. The V call is TRBV11-2, the J call TRBJ1-4; 7 positions agree with TRBD1. CDR3: CASSINRGEKLFF. As DNA, the CDR3 is TGTGCCAGCAGCATTAACAGGGGTGAAAAACTGTTTTTT. Using reference TRBV11-2 and TRBJ1-4 for the parts outside the CDR3, the full variable domain is EAGVAQSPRYKIIEKRQSVAFWCNPISGHATLYWYQQILGQGPKLLIQFQNNGVVDDSQLPKDRFSAERLKGVDSTLKIQPAKLEDSAVYLCASSINRGEKLFFGSGTQLSVL.